Presented here are 32 T cell receptor beta chains from one specimen sequenced in a study of cytomegalovirus exposure and HLA in healthy donors. PCR used 60 Vbeta primers and 13 Jbeta primers. TCRdb keeps only in-frame clones here, not all; method: immunoSEQ multiplex PCR. The sample lists around 250,000 clones, about 81% seen once, with around 8.6% in the top ten. The sample taken for sequencing was PBMCs. These receptors were taken from a woman in her fifties or sixties in good health and CMV-seropositive.

J is TRBJ2-1 and V is TRBV4-1, with 11 nucleotides matching TRBD2. The V gene's germline CDR1 is MGHRA and CDR2 YSYEKL. The CDR3 has 19 amino acids. V dropped 0 bases and J dropped 7; count of bases not matched to a gene: 14. The CDR3, as DNA: TGCGCCAGCAGCCAAGACCGGGGACTAGCGGACCTAGGGGGGAATGAGCAGTTCTTC. This gives the protein CASSQDRGLADLGGNEQFF.

The chain employs TRBV5-1 and TRBJ1-4, with D perhaps matching TRBD1 (6 bases). The CDR3 runs to 14 residues. V was clipped by 4 bases and J by 7 bases, with 14 bases between them. Per germline, CDR1 SGHRS and CDR2 YFSETQ. The CDR3 is CASSTDSSSEKLFF. CDR3 sequence (DNA): TGCGCCAGCAGCACGGACAGTTCCTCTGAAAAACTGTTTTTT.

The chain combines TRBV10-3 with TRBJ2-7; 8 positions match TRBD1. Germline assignment: CDR1 ENHRY and CDR2 SYGVKD. The CDR3 consists of 14 residues. J was trimmed by 4 bases and V by 8 bases; bases with no gene match: 10. The CDR3 spells CAISQAGGAYEQYF. CDR3 bases: TGTGCCATCTCCCAAGCAGGGGGCGCGTACGAGCAGTACTTC.

J is TRBJ2-3 and V is TRBV5-4, with 8 bases fitting TRBD2. CDR3 size: 15 residues. Germline V lookup: CDR1 SGHNT, CDR2 YYREEE (reference sequence). V shed 4 bases and J 2 bases; nucleotides not matched to a gene: 6. DNA for the CDR3: TGTGCCAGCAGCATCGGGACTAGGGCCACAGATACGCAGTATTTT. Its translation: CASSIGTRATDTQYF.

The chain has TRBV15 and TRBJ2-5; possible D gene TRBD2, 6 bases. The V gene lost 5 bases and the J gene lost 2 bases, with 15 bases spanning the gap. The CDR3 covers 15 residues. Germline CDR1 and CDR2: LNHNV and YYDKDF (reference sequence). The CDR3 DNA follows: TGTGCCACCAGCGGATCCTTAGCGGTACAAGAGACCCAGTACTTC. This sequence encodes CATSGSLAVQETQYF.

The gene calls are TRBV9 and TRBJ1-3; TRBD1 is a possible D gene (6 bases). The V gene's germline CDR1 is SGDLS and CDR2 YYNGEE. The CDR3 is made up of 17 amino acids. Trimming cost V 0 bases and J 0 bases, with 13 bases left between them. The CDR3 DNA reads as TGTGCCAGCAGCGTAGGCTCGGGACAAGTCTCTGGAAACACCATATATTTT. Protein: CASSVGSGQVSGNTIYF.

This chain links TRBV6-5 with TRBJ1-1; D is undetermined. Germline-derived CDR1 and CDR2 are MNHEY and SVGAGI. V gave up 10 bases and J gave up 2 bases, with 8 bases separating them. This CDR3 comprises 11 residues. The CDR3 bases are TGTGCCACGCAGGTTAACACTGAAGCTTTCTTT. This sequence encodes CATQVNTEAFF.

The J gene is TRBJ2-7, the V gene TRBV9, with D possibly TRBD1 on 6 matching bases. The CDR3 has 14 amino acids. The germline gives CDR1 SGDLS, CDR2 YYNGEE. The germline V and J ends were trimmed by 2 bases and 6 bases, with 15 bases remaining between them. For the CDR3, the DNA is TGTGCCAGCAGCGTGGGCCAGGGGTACGGCGAGCAGTACTTC. This encodes CASSVGQGYGEQYF.

The chain combines TRBV5-1 with TRBJ2-5, with 9 bases lining up with TRBD2. This CDR3 comprises 16 residues. Unmatched junction bases numbered 8, after V lost 4 bases and J lost 1 base. Germline CDR1 reads SGHRS; CDR2 reads YFSETQ. The DNA of the CDR3 is TGCGCCAGCAGCCAGGGACCTAGCGGGGTCCAAGAGACCCAGTACTTC. Protein: CASSQGPSGVQETQYF.

This chain connects TRBV27 to TRBJ2-1, with 9 bases lining up with TRBD2. V trimming: 4 bases; J trimming: 4 bases; junction bases outside the gene matches: 5. The CDR3 is 15 residues long. Germline values: CDR1 MNHEY, CDR2 SMNVEV (reference sequence). CDR3 nucleotides: TGTGCCAGCAGTTCGACTAGCGGTCGGTACAATGAGCAGTTCTTC. The encoded protein is CASSSTSGRYNEQFF.

This sequence joins TRBV5-6 and TRBJ2-2; 9 positions agree with TRBD2. This CDR3 is built from 15 residues. The V segment lost 4 bases and the J segment 5 bases; nucleotides outside the gene matches: 6. Germline V gene lookup returns CDR1 SGHDT and CDR2 YYEEEE. CDR3: CASSLSGRGTGELFF. The DNA of the CDR3 is TGTGCCAGCAGCCTTAGCGGGAGAGGGACCGGGGAGCTGTTTTTT.

With respect to this clone: The same CDR3 can be traced to other DNA sequences in this sample. This chain connects TRBV19 to TRBJ1-2, with TRBD1 matching 7 bases. Germline CDR1 reads LNHDA; CDR2 reads SQIVND (reference sequence). The CDR3 spans 13 residues. Trimming at V came to 6 bases and at J to 1 base, leaving 2 bases not matched to a gene. In nucleotides, the CDR3 is TGTGCCAGTAGCCGGGACAGTAACTATGGCTACACCTTC. It yields the protein CASSRDSNYGYTF.

Only one count was recorded for this clone. This sequence joins TRBV2 and TRBJ2-2; 8 positions match TRBD2. Germline CDR1 and CDR2: SNHLY and FYNNEI. This CDR3 has 16 residues. Trimming cost V 8 bases and J 3 bases; bases outside gene matches: 11. The CDR3 region has the DNA TGTGCCAGCCCCGACGGGGGGGAGAGAGACACCGGGGAGCTGTTTTTT. Protein sequence: CASPDGGERDTGELFF.

The J gene is TRBJ1-2, the V gene TRBV4-1; maybe TRBD1 (6 bases). CDR3 length equals 14 residues. Germline V CDR1 and CDR2: MGHRA, YSYEKL. V dropped 6 bases and J dropped 12 bases, with 23 bases sitting between them. The CDR3 sequence: CASSPLRPGGENTF. The CDR3 DNA follows: TGCGCCAGCAGTCCTCTTCGGCCGGGGGGCGAAAACACCTTC.

This clone was detected only once. CDR3 amino acids: CASSEVTGGAEGYTF. The CDR3 DNA is TGTGCCAGCAGTGAAGTTACAGGGGGCGCGGAGGGCTACACCTTC. The chain has TRBV2 and TRBJ1-2; 9 nucleotides agree with TRBD1. Germline V lookup: CDR1 SNHLY, CDR2 FYNNEI. The ends lost 1 base at V and 8 bases at J; junction bases unmatched: 8. The CDR3 length is 15 residues.

The chain uses TRBV18 and TRBJ2-1; the D gene is possibly TRBD2 (5 bases). Per the germline V gene, CDR1 is KGHSH and CDR2 is LQKENI. Trimming took 3 bases from V and 8 from J, leaving 20 bases between them. The CDR3 contains 16 residues. The CDR3 region is CASSPLRMRESDEQFF. CDR3 DNA sequence: TGTGCCAGCTCACCCCTAAGGATGAGGGAGTCCGATGAGCAGTTCTTC.

CDR3 DNA: TGCGCCAGCAGCCCTAGACTAGCGGGAACAACCTACGAGCAGTACTTC. Amino acids: CASSPRLAGTTYEQYF. The V and J genes are TRBV5-1 and TRBJ2-7; 11 nucleotides agree with TRBD2. The CDR3 loop spans 16 amino acids. Trimming removed 4 bases from V and 2 bases from J; junction bases left unmatched: 8. Germline V CDR1 and CDR2: SGHRS, YFSETQ. The variable domain in full, completed from reference TRBV5-1 and TRBJ2-7, reads KAGVTQTPRYLIKTRGQQVTLSCSPISGHRSVSWYQQTPGQGLQFLFEYFSETQRNKGNFPGRFSGRQFSNSRSEMNVSTLELGDSALYLCASSPRLAGTTYEQYFGPGTRLTVT.

The chain has TRBV15 and TRBJ2-5, with D perhaps TRBD2 (5 bases). This CDR3 region has 14 residues. V lost 1 base and J lost 5, with 11 bases in between. Germline lookup yields CDR1 LNHNV and CDR2 YYDKDF (reference sequence). The CDR3 sequence: CATSRVARGETQYF. CDR3 DNA sequence: TGTGCCACCAGCAGAGTCGCCAGAGGGGAGACCCAGTACTTC.

This chain connects TRBV6-1 to TRBJ2-2; the D gene is possibly TRBD1 (6 bases). Germline-derived CDR1 and CDR2 are MNHNS and SASEGT. Between the trimmed V and J ends, which lost 7 bases and 4 bases, there was a span of 13 bases. CDR3 length: 14 residues. The CDR3 here is CASTTGSRTGELFF. In nucleotides, the CDR3 is TGTGCCAGCACCACAGGGTCTCGCACCGGGGAGCTGTTTTTT.

The V gene is TRBV5-3, the J gene TRBJ2-3; 7 bases map to TRBD1. TRBV5-3 is labeled an ORF, and its function is uncertain. V lost 5 bases and J lost 0; bases outside the gene matches: 6. The CDR3 length is 15 residues. The CDR3 is CARRLGQHSTDTQYF. The CDR3 coding sequence is TGTGCCAGAAGGCTGGGACAGCATAGCACAGATACGCAGTATTTT.

The chain uses TRBV28 and TRBJ2-3; 8 bases are shared with TRBD2. CDR1 and CDR2 from the germline V gene are MDHEN and SYDVKM. The CDR3 has 14 residues. The junction had 8 bases not matched to a gene; V was cut back by 4 bases and J by 8 bases. This chain's CDR3 is CASSSGTSYSTQYF. CDR3 in DNA: TGTGCCAGCAGTTCCGGGACTAGTTATTCTACGCAGTATTTT.

The chain couples TRBV7-9 to TRBJ2-7; maybe TRBD1 (5 bases). Trimming cost V 1 base and J 7 bases, with 14 bases left between them. This CDR3 is built from 14 residues. Looked up from germline, CDR1 is SEHNR and CDR2 is FQNEAQ (reference sequence). As DNA, the CDR3 is TGTGCCAGCAGCTTAGGATCCAGGGTAGAAGAGCAGTACTTC. Translation gives CASSLGSRVEEQYF.

The V gene is TRBV30, the J gene TRBJ2-1; 8 bases are a match to TRBD2. V lost 0 bases to trimming and J lost 0 bases; unmatched junction nucleotides: 1. The CDR3 totals 15 residues. Germline assignment: CDR1 GTSNPN and CDR2 SVGIG (reference sequence). The CDR3 bases are TGTGCCTGGAGTGTAGGGACTAGCTCCTACAATGAGCAGTTCTTC. Amino acids: CAWSVGTSSYNEQFF.

CDR3 sequence (DNA): TGCGCCAGCACCGCTAGCGGGCCCAATGAGCAGTTCTTC. This translates into CASTASGPNEQFF. The V gene is TRBV10-2, the J gene TRBJ2-1; 8 bases match TRBD2. The CDR3 is 13 residues long. Looked up from germline, CDR1 is WSHSY and CDR2 is SAAADI. J was trimmed by 6 bases and V by 7 bases; bases with no gene match: 5.

The V and J genes are TRBV5-6 and TRBJ2-7; D uncertain. The germline V gene has CDR1 SGHDT and CDR2 YYEEEE. The CDR3 runs to 14 residues. The V end was cut by 0 bases, the J end by 2 bases, with 9 bases between. The CDR3 bases are TGTGCCAGCAGCTTGGGACACCACCCCTACGAGCAGTACTTC. This translates into CASSLGHHPYEQYF.

The genes are TRBV15 and TRBJ2-2, with TRBD1 matching over 11 bases. The germline gives CDR1 LNHNV, CDR2 YYDKDF (reference sequence). The CDR3 covers 15 residues. Trimming took 6 bases from V and 7 from J; bases not matched to a gene: 7. The CDR3 nucleotides are TGTGCCACCAGTGCGGACAGGGGGCTTGGCGGGGAGCTGTTTTTT. Protein sequence: CATSADRGLGGELFF. The whole variable domain, remainder taken from reference TRBV15 and TRBJ2-2, is DAMVIQNPRYQVTQFGKPVTLSCSQTLNHNVMYWYQQKSSQAPKLLFHYYDKDFNNEADTPDNFQSRRPNTSFCFLDIRSPGLGDTAMYLCATSADRGLGGELFFGEGSRLTVL.

The chain is built from TRBV28 and TRBJ1-3; the D is unclear. Between the trimmed V and J ends, which lost 2 bases and 2 bases, there was a span of 7 bases. Per the germline V gene, CDR1 is MDHEN and CDR2 is SYDVKM. This CDR3 has 14 amino acids. CDR3 coding DNA: TGTGCCAGCAGTTTACTTATTGCTGGAAACACCATATATTTT. This sequence encodes CASSLLIAGNTIYF.

The chain employs TRBV18 and TRBJ1-1, with D unclear. The germline CDR1 and CDR2 sequences are KGHSH and LQKENI. The CDR3 length is 12 residues. V was cut by 3 bases and J by 9 bases, with 11 bases left in between. The CDR3 protein is CASSPSEGKAFF. CDR3 DNA: TGTGCCAGCTCACCTAGTGAGGGAAAAGCTTTCTTT.

The chain couples TRBV10-2 to TRBJ1-2; D is uncertain. V shed 6 bases and J shed 0 bases, with 8 bases lying between them. Germline assignment: CDR1 WSHSY and CDR2 SAAADI. This CDR3 is built from 13 residues. The CDR3 sequence is CASSTGTNYGYTF. DNA of the CDR3: TGCGCCAGCAGCACCGGTACTAACTATGGCTACACCTTC.

Comments on this clone: The junction departs from germline at one end; a sequencing error may be responsible. The chain combines TRBV7-9 with TRBJ1-1, with 8 positions matching TRBD1. This CDR3 contains 14 residues. Per germline, CDR1 SEHNR and CDR2 FQNEAQ (reference sequence). DNA of the CDR3: TGTTCCAGCAGCCACGAGGGACAGGACACTGAAGCTTTCTTT. Translated: CSSSHEGQDTEAFF.

This clone turned up a few times. The rearrangement links TRBV4-1 to TRBJ1-3; unclear D gene. The V and J ends lost 1 base and 2 bases respectively, with 9 bases between them. The germline V gene has CDR1 MGHRA and CDR2 YSYEKL. The CDR3 consists of 15 residues. CDR3: CASSQVGETGNTIYF. The CDR3 DNA reads as TGCGCCAGCAGCCAAGTAGGAGAAACTGGAAACACCATATATTTT.

To note about this clone: Other nucleotide sequences in the sample specify the same CDR3. The V gene is TRBV5-1, the J gene TRBJ2-7; 7 bases map to TRBD1. This CDR3 has 16 residues. After removal of 5 bases from V and 0 bases from J, the junction contained 11 bases not matched to a gene. Germline V lookup: CDR1 SGHRS, CDR2 YFSETQ. CDR3 coding DNA: TGCGCCAGCAGTAACTTGGGACAGACTTTCTCCTACGAGCAGTACTTC. Its translation: CASSNLGQTFSYEQYF.